This entry features one T cell receptor (beta chain) sequence. TCRdb reanalyzed the 5' RACE reads, giving one entry per CDR3 protein sequence and no DNA. The table for this sample gives about 300,000 distinct CDR3 sequences. This entry is derived from a study of monozygotic twins with inflammatory bowel disease. Per germline, CDR1 SGHRS and CDR2 YFSETQ. This CDR3 comprises 15 residues. J is TRBJ2-7 and V is TRBV5-1; TCRdb indicates TRBD1, and absent DNA this call remains unverified. The material sequenced was blood. The sequence was collected from a human donor with ulcerative colitis or Crohn's disease, or a healthy co-twin of an affected twin (not recorded which). This CDR3 is CASSLTWTGDYEQYF.